This T cell receptor beta chain was sequenced in a study of technical replicates of blood from a handful of donors. Repertoires were generated with immunoSEQ multiplex PCR, while TCRdb's copy carries only in-frame clones and drops some. The sample lists roughly 71,000 clones, 95% to 96% occurring once. The source of this sequence is a human donor in good health. Sequencing input: T cells isolated from PBMCs.

This CDR3 reads CASSFWTGSGYEQYF. The CDR3 DNA reads as TGTGCCAGCAGCTTCTGGACAGGTAGCGGCTACGAGCAGTACTTC. This chain uses TRBV7-2 with TRBJ2-7; TRBD1 is a possible D gene (7 bases). The germline V and J ends were trimmed by 3 bases and 3 bases, with 15 bases remaining between them. Germline V gene sequence: CDR1 SGHTA, CDR2 FQGNSA. The CDR3 contains 15 residues.